This T cell receptor beta chain was identified in a study of blood T cell repertoires in COVID-19. In the study overall: PBMCs, B-cell-depleted T cells, or T cells provided the cDNA or gDNA that made up the material.

Using immunoSEQ multiplex PCR, the repertoire was profiled, and TCRdb retains in-frame clones only, with some absent. The sample lists approximately 490,000 clones, about nine tenths occurring once. Germline assignment: CDR1 LGHDT and CDR2 YNNKEL (reference sequence). V was shortened by 1 base and J by 7 bases, with 13 bases between the two germline ends. The CDR3 is 14 residues long. Those who participated ranged in age from roughly 18 to 89 years and resided in about two dozen US areas. The clonotype originates from a woman aged 18-29 years who had recovered from COVID-19. The chain joins TRBV3-1 (or the pseudogene TRBV3-2) to TRBJ1-1; perhaps TRBD1 as D (6 bases). The source material was PBMCs or T cells enriched from blood (not recorded which). The CDR3 DNA reads TGTGCCAGCAGCCAAGGGGGGCAGATACGTGAAGCTTTCTTT. It translates to CASSQGGQIREAFF.